The 10 T cell receptor beta chains below come from one sample, sequenced in a study of blood T cell repertoires in COVID-19. The table came from immunoSEQ multiplex PCR; TCRdb's copy has only in-frame clones and leaves some out. Of roughly 160,000 clones in the sample, roughly 82% were seen once. The specimen sequenced was PBMCs or T cells enriched from blood (not recorded which). These receptors all stem from a man aged 45-65 years who had recovered from COVID-19.

This chain uses TRBV5-1 with TRBJ2-2; tentatively, D is TRBD2 (5 bases). The CDR3 has 15 residues. Germline lookup yields CDR1 SGHRS and CDR2 YFSETQ. V was pared by 4 bases and J by 2 bases, with 12 bases between. The CDR3 DNA is TGCGCCAGCAGCCCTCCTGGACTTAACACCGGGGAGCTGTTTTTT. Protein: CASSPPGLNTGELFF.

The chain employs TRBV19 and TRBJ2-7; 9 bases line up with TRBD2. CDR1 is LNHDA, CDR2 SQIVND, per germline (reference sequence). J was trimmed by 3 bases and V by 3 bases; bases with no gene match: 3. There are 14 residues in the CDR3. The DNA of the CDR3 is TGTGCCAGTAGTATGGGGACTAGCTACTACGAGCAGTACTTC. Residues: CASSMGTSYYEQYF.

This clone appeared a single time. The chain couples TRBV28 to TRBJ2-1, with no clear D. The CDR3 covers 15 residues. V dropped 5 bases and J dropped 6 bases, with 17 bases sitting between them. Germline V CDR1 and CDR2: MDHEN, SYDVKM. CDR3: CASSPVGNLPNEQFF. Here the CDR3 DNA reads TGTGCCAGCAGTCCCGTCGGTAATCTCCCCAATGAGCAGTTCTTC.

J is TRBJ2-4 and V is TRBV5-8, with D possibly being TRBD2 (6 bases). Germline CDR1 reads SGHTS; CDR2 reads YDEGEE. This CDR3 is 14 amino acids long. Trimming pared 1 base from V and 7 bases from J, leaving 12 bases between. CDR3: CASSLRSGGNIQYF. DNA of the CDR3: TGTGCCAGCAGCTTGAGGAGTGGAGGGAACATTCAGTACTTC.

This clone was picked up a small number of times. V and J are TRBV7-2 and TRBJ2-2, with D uncertain. The germline gives CDR1 SGHTA, CDR2 FQGNSA. CDR3 length: 14 amino acids. Trimming stripped 5 bases from V and 2 bases from J, with 9 bases between. CDR3 DNA sequence: TGTGCCAGCAGCCAGGTCGGAAACACCGGGGAGCTGTTTTTT. Translated, it gives CASSQVGNTGELFF. The variable domain in full, completed from reference TRBV7-2 and TRBJ2-2, reads GAGVSQSPSNKVTEKGKDVELRCDPISGHTALYWYRQSLGQGLEFLIYFQGNSAPDKSGLPSDRFSAERTGGSVSTLTIQRTQQEDSAVYLCASSQVGNTGELFFGEGSRLTVL.

The genes are TRBV14 and TRBJ2-3, with 8 bases identical to TRBD1. CDR1 and CDR2 from the germline V gene are SGHDN and FVKESK. J gave up 4 bases and V 0 bases, and 6 bases lay outside the gene matches. The CDR3 has 16 residues. The CDR3 DNA follows: TGTGCCAGCAGCCAAGATTGGTCGACAGGGGCAGATACGCAGTATTTT. This sequence encodes CASSQDWSTGADTQYF.

The rearrangement uses TRBV6-5 and TRBJ1-6; 9 bases line up with TRBD1. Trimming took 10 bases from V and 7 from J; bases not matched to a gene: 5. The CDR3 sequence is 13 residues long. Germline CDR1 MNHEY, CDR2 SVGAGI. The CDR3 reads CATRDRENSPLHF. In nucleotides, the CDR3 is TGTGCCACCAGGGACAGGGAGAATTCACCCCTCCACTTT.

V is TRBV28 and J is TRBJ1-2, with 10 nucleotides matching TRBD1. CDR3 size: 16 residues. Germline trimming cut 2 bases from V and 4 bases from J; bases unmatched to any gene: 7. The germline V gene encodes CDR1 MDHEN and CDR2 SYDVKM. CDR3 sequence reads: CASSLTLTGGSYGYTF. The DNA for the CDR3 is TGTGCCAGCAGTTTAACTCTGACAGGGGGCAGCTATGGCTACACCTTC.

CDR3 loop: CAISESKDRGSPLHF. CDR3 coding DNA: TGTGCCATCAGTGAGTCAAAGGACAGGGGGTCCCCCCTCCACTTT. The chain recombines TRBV10-3 with TRBJ1-6, with 10 bases aligning to TRBD1. This CDR3 has 15 residues. Germline lookup yields CDR1 ENHRY and CDR2 SYGVKD. V was clipped by 0 bases and J by 13 bases; unmatched bases: 6.

This clone was seen just once. CDR3 sequence: CASSSGSPFSYEQYF. The CDR3 DNA reads TGTGCCAGCAGCTCGGGAAGCCCATTTTCCTACGAGCAGTACTTC. This chain links TRBV27 with TRBJ2-7, with a possible D match to TRBD2 (5 bases). Germline V CDR1 and CDR2: MNHEY, SMNVEV (reference sequence). The V end was cut by 6 bases, the J end by 1 base, with 16 bases between. The CDR3 runs 15 residues.